The sequence of this TCR beta chain was determined in a study of cytomegalovirus exposure and HLA in healthy donors. The donors were healthy bone marrow donors. V was pared by 8 bases and J by 2 bases, with 13 bases between. The CDR3 consists of 15 residues. The germline gives CDR1 MNHEY, CDR2 SVGAGI. Study-level results: Solely CMV serostatus was available to characterize immune exposure. Among TCR beta chains of equal frequency, HLA-associated ones were more clonally expanded in a later analysis.

60 Vbeta and 13 Jbeta primers were used in PCR. Original data processing: Unique TCR beta chains numbered approximately 76 million in a later analysis, with some 9.9 million shared. The assay was immunoSEQ multiplex PCR, and TCRdb's table has in-frame clones only and misses some. V and J calls and clone size are those listed in that table; D and trimming were worked out from the DNA. The sample holds 90,000 to 120,000 clones, 74% seen once. As regards this clone: The antigen is undetermined.

This TCR was sampled from a middle-aged woman in good health and CMV-seropositive. The rearrangement uses TRBV6-5 and TRBJ2-6; D might be TRBD1 (5 bases). Sequenced sample: PBMCs. CDR3 DNA: TGTGCCAGCGGGGCAGCCTCCACTGGGGCCAACGTCCTGACTTTC. Residues: CASGAASTGANVLTF.